These 14 T cell receptor beta chains were sequenced from one sample in a study of CD8+CD57+ T cells in acquired aplastic anemia. The TCR beta profiling, which covered VDJ combination and CDR3 sequence, was carried out using genomic DNA as the template. Via MiXCR, TCRdb re-called the reads, giving one row per CDR3 protein. The data hold roughly 200,000 distinct CDR3 sequences, with 63% observed a single time. Whoever was chosen for sequencing had shown CD8+CD57+ cell expansion by flow cytometry. The sequencing sample was made of sorted CD4+, CD8+, or CD8+CD57+ T cells (not recorded which) from PBMCs. The receptors stem from a human donor with aplastic anemia.

CDR3 sequence (DNA): TGTGCCAGCACCGGCGGGACAGGGAGCGACGAGCAGTACTTC. Protein product: CASTGGTGSDEQYF. The gene calls are TRBV7-3 and TRBJ2-7; 9 bases are a match to TRBD1. Germline V gene sequence: CDR1 SGHTA, CDR2 FQGTGA. V was clipped by 7 bases and J by 5 bases; unmatched bases: 9. The CDR3 extends over 14 amino acids.

This rearrangement joins TRBV5-1 to TRBJ2-7; 9 bases agree with TRBD1. V lost 4 bases to trimming and J lost 2 bases; unmatched junction nucleotides: 7. The CDR3 length is 15 residues. In germline, CDR1 is SGHRS, CDR2 YFSETQ. Written as DNA, the CDR3 is TGCGCCAGCAGCACAACGGGACAGGGACCCTACGAGCAGTACTTC. The encoded protein is CASSTTGQGPYEQYF.

This clonotype has just a few counts. The rearrangement uses TRBV15 and TRBJ1-4; D is perhaps TRBD1 (5 bases). V lost 1 base, J lost 3 bases, and 12 bases lay in between. Germline CDR1 is LNHNV and CDR2 is YYDKDF (reference sequence). This CDR3 is 16 amino acids long. The CDR3 nucleotides read TGTGCCACCAGCAGAGTGAGGGGCTGGGCTAATGAAAAACTGTTTTTT. Its protein product is CATSRVRGWANEKLFF. The full variable domain, its missing parts supplied by reference TRBV15 and TRBJ1-4, is DAMVIQNPRYQVTQFGKPVTLSCSQTLNHNVMYWYQQKSSQAPKLLFHYYDKDFNNEADTPDNFQSRRPNTSFCFLDIRSPGLGDTAMYLCATSRVRGWANEKLFFGSGTQLSVL.

A single count supports this clonotype. The chain is built from TRBV2 and TRBJ1-6, with TRBD1 matching 10 bases. The CDR3 is 14 amino acids. After removal of 7 bases from V and 7 bases from J, the junction contained 4 bases not matched to a gene. Germline CDR1 SNHLY, CDR2 FYNNEI. The CDR3 bases are TGTGCCAGCACCCCGGACAGGGGGAATTCACCCCTCCACTTT. This sequence encodes CASTPDRGNSPLHF.

The DNA for the CDR3 is TGTGCCAGCAAGCGGGAGGAGGCTAGCACAGATACGCAGTATTTT. Residues: CASKREEASTDTQYF. The chain joins TRBV12-3 or TRBV12-4 to TRBJ2-3, with 9 positions matching TRBD2. Losses at the gene ends were 7 bases for V and 0 bases for J; bases not matched to a gene: 5. The CDR3 covers 15 residues.

For the CDR3, the DNA is TGTGCCAGCAGCTTATTGGGGATGTGGACAGATACGCAGTATTTT. It specifies CASSLLGMWTDTQYF. The chain is built from TRBV7-8 and TRBJ2-3; D is unresolved. The CDR3 spans 15 residues. Germline lookup yields CDR1 SGHVS and CDR2 FQNEAQ. V dropped 2 bases and J dropped 3 bases, with 12 bases sitting between them.

The J gene is TRBJ2-7, the V gene TRBV7-6; the D gene is possibly TRBD1 (6 bases). CDR3 length: 14 amino acids. V was trimmed by 1 base and J by 9 bases, leaving 16 bases between them. Germline lookup yields CDR1 SGHVS and CDR2 FNYEAQ. The CDR3 DNA is TGTGCCAGCAGCTTAGATCCAGGCCCAGGGGTGCAGTACTTC. Encoded protein: CASSLDPGPGVQYF.

On this clonotype: A much larger clone differs from this one at a single base, so this may be a read error. This sequence joins TRBV6-1 and TRBJ1-6; D uncertain. V dropped 4 bases and J dropped 10 bases, with 14 bases sitting between them. This CDR3 is built from 14 residues. CDR1 is MNHNS and CDR2 is SASEGT in the germline V gene. CDR3: CASSGGAQSSPLHF. The CDR3 bases are TGTGCCAGCAGTGGGGGAGCCCAAAGCTCACCCCTCCACTTT.

This clonotype was observed many times. This chain uses TRBV6-5 with TRBJ1-2; maybe TRBD1 (6 bases). This CDR3 spans 14 amino acids. Germline CDR1 MNHEY, CDR2 SVGAGI. V shed 6 bases and J shed 3 bases, with 14 bases lying between them. CDR3 sequence: CASRSNTGYYGYTF. DNA of the CDR3: TGTGCCAGCAGGTCAAATACAGGGTACTATGGCTACACCTTC.

In its sample, this clonotype was seen once. This chain connects TRBV7-2 to TRBJ1-2; D ambiguous. Per the germline V gene, CDR1 is SGHTA and CDR2 is FQGNSA. V was trimmed by 1 base and J by 4 bases, leaving 7 bases between them. The CDR3 runs 13 residues. As DNA, the CDR3 is TGTGCCAGCAGCTTAGAAGTGGGCTATGGCTACACCTTC. Amino acids: CASSLEVGYGYTF.

The chain uses TRBV10-3 and TRBJ2-7; D is perhaps TRBD2 (5 bases). The CDR3 sequence is 14 residues long. V was shortened by 5 bases and J by 6 bases, with 17 bases between the two germline ends. Germline V lookup: CDR1 ENHRY, CDR2 SYGVKD. The CDR3 bases are TGTGCCATCAGTTCCGGAGAGGGAACCTGCGAGCAGTACTTC. It encodes CAISSGEGTCEQYF.

V usage is TRBV7-9 and J usage is TRBJ2-1; D call uncertain. V shed 0 bases and J shed 6 bases, with 12 bases lying between them. The CDR3 is 15 amino acids. CDR1 is SEHNR, CDR2 FQNEAQ, per germline (reference sequence). CDR3 coding DNA: TGTGCCAGCAGCTTAGCGGCTTATCGATCCAATGAGCAGTTCTTC. It specifies CASSLAAYRSNEQFF. Drawing the rest from reference TRBV7-9 and TRBJ2-1, the complete variable domain is DTGVSQNPRHKITKRGQNVTFRCDPISEHNRLYWYRQTLGQGPEFLTYFQNEAQLEKSRLLSDRFSAERPKGSFSTLEIQRTEQGDSAMYLCASSLAAYRSNEQFFGPGTRLTVL.

This clonotype was seen at least ten times. This chain links TRBV7-9 with TRBJ2-1; D may be TRBD1 (5 bases). The CDR3 is 12 residues long. Germline V lookup: CDR1 SEHNR, CDR2 FQNEAQ (reference sequence). V was clipped by 7 bases and J by 8 bases, with 12 bases between them. The CDR3 nucleotides are TGTGCCAGCAAGGGGATTTGGGATGAGCAGTTCTTC. Translating gives CASKGIWDEQFF.

This chain links TRBV7-2 with TRBJ2-1; no clear D gene. Trimming left V 3 bases short and J 7 bases short, with 13 bases between. Germline values: CDR1 SGHTA, CDR2 FQGNSA. This CDR3 contains 14 residues. CDR3 amino acids: CASSFPHNSNEQFF. For the CDR3, the DNA is TGTGCCAGCAGCTTCCCGCACAACAGTAATGAGCAGTTCTTC.